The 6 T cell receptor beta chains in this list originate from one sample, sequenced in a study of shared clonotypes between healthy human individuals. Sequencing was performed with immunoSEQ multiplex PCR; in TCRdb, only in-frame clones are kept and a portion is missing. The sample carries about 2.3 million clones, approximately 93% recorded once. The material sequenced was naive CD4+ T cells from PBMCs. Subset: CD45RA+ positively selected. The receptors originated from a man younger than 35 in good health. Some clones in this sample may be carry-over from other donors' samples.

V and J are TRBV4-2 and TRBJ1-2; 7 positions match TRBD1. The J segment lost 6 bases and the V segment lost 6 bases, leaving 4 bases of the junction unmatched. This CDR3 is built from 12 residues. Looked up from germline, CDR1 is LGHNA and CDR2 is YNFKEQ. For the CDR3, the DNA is TGTGCCAGCAGGGGACAGCCCGATGGCTACACCTTC. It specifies CASRGQPDGYTF.

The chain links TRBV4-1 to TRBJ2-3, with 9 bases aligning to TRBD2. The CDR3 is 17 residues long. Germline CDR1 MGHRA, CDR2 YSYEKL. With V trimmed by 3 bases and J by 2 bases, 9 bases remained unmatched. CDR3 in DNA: TGCGCCAGCAGCCATGCCCGGACTAGCGAGATCACAGATACGCAGTATTTT. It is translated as CASSHARTSEITDTQYF.

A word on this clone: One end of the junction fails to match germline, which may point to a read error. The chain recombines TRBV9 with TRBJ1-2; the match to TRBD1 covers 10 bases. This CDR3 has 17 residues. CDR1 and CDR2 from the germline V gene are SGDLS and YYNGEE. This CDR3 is CASSVFSGGTGDYGYTF. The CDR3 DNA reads TGTGCCAGCAGCGTCTTTTCAGGAGGGACAGGGGACTACGGCTACACCTTC.

The DNA of the CDR3 is TGTGCCTGGAGCGCTAGCGGCTCCTACGAGCAGTACTTC. As protein: CAWSASGSYEQYF. The V and J genes are TRBV30 and TRBJ2-7; 7 nucleotides line up with TRBD2. The CDR3 has 13 residues. The germline CDR1 and CDR2 sequences are GTSNPN and SVGIG (reference sequence). With 3 bases clipped from V and 0 bases from J, the junction kept 2 bases outside the gene matches.

DNA of the CDR3: TGTGCCAGCAGTTACTCCCTGGCTAGCGCTTACAATGAGCAGTTCTTC. The encoded protein is CASSYSLASAYNEQFF. This chain joins TRBV6-5 and TRBJ2-1; the D gene is possibly TRBD2 (6 bases). Looked up from germline, CDR1 is MNHEY and CDR2 is SVGAGI. This CDR3 is 16 amino acids long. Trimming left V 0 bases short and J 4 bases short, with 13 bases between.

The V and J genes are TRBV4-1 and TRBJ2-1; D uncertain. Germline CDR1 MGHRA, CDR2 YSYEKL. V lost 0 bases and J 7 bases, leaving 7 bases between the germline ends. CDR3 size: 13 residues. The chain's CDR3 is CASSQDSENEQFF. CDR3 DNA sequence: TGCGCCAGCAGCCAAGACTCGGAAAATGAGCAGTTCTTC.